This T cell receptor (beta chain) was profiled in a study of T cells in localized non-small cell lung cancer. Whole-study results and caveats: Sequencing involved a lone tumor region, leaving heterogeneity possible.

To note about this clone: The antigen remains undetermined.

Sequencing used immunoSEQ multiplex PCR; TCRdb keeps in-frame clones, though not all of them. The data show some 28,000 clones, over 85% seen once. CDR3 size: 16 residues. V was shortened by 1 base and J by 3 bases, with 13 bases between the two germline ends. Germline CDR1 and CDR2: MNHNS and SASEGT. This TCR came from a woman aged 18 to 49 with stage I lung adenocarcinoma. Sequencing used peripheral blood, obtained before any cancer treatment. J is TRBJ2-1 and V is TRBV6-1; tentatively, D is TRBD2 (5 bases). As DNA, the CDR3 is TGTGCCAGCAGTGAAGGAGGGAGTCATTACTACAATGAGCAGTTCTTC. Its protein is CASSEGGSHYYNEQFF.